This TCR beta chain was identified during a study of CD4 T cells in relation to SARS-CoV-2 and coronaviruses. CDR1 KGHSH and CDR2 LQKENI come from the germline V gene. The CDR3 totals 12 residues. V gave up 2 bases and J gave up 2 bases, with 3 bases separating them. Clones were sequenced by immunoSEQ multiplex PCR, and TCRdb holds only the in-frame ones, with some missing. The sample holds fewer than 35,000 clones, more than 75% seen once. Sorted naive or memory CD4+ cells met CEF peptides for approximately nine days. Concerning this clone itself: What it binds is not known.

The receptor was derived from an adult with COVID-19. This chain uses TRBV18 with TRBJ1-1; no firm D call. Material for sequencing was memory CD4+ T cells from PBMCs, cultured in vitro. The CDR3, as DNA: TGTGCCAGCTCACCAGATAACACTGAAGCTTTCTTT. Translating gives CASSPDNTEAFF.